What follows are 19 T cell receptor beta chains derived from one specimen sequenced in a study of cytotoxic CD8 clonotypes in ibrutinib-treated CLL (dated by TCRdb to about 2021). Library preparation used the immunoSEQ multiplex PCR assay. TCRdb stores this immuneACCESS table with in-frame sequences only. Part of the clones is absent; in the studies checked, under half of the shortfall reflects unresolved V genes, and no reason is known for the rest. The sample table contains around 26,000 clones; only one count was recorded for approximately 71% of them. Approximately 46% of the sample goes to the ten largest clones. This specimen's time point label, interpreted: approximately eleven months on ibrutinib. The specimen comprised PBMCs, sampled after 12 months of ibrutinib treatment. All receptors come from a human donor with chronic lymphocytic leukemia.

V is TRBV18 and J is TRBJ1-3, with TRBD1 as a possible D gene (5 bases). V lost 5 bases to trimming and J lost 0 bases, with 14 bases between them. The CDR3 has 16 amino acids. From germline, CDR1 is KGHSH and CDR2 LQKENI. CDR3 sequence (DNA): TGTGCCAGCTCAGTCGGACAAATAAACTCTGGAAACACCATATATTTT. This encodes CASSVGQINSGNTIYF.

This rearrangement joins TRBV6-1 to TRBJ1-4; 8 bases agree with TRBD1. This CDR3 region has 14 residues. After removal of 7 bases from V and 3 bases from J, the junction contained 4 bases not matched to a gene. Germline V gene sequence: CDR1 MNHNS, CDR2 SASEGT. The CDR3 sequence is CASISDRANEKLFF. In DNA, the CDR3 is TGTGCCAGCATATCGGACAGGGCTAATGAAAAACTGTTTTTT.

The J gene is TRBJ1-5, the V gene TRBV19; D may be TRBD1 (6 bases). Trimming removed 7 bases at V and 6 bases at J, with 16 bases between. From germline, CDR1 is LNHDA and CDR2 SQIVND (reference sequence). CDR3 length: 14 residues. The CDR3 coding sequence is TGTGCCAGTAAGGGACCGGGGGGGGCTCAGCCCCAGCATTTT. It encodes CASKGPGGAQPQHF.

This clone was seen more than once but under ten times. For the CDR3, the DNA is TGTGCCAGCGCCCGGGGTGCAAATACGCAGTATTTT. It codes for CASARGANTQYF. This rearrangement joins TRBV6-6 to TRBJ2-3; tentative D call: TRBD2 (5 bases). The germline CDR1 and CDR2 sequences are MNHNY and SVGAGI (reference sequence). With 8 bases removed from V and 7 bases from J, the gap between germline ends came to 13 bases. CDR3 length: 12 residues.

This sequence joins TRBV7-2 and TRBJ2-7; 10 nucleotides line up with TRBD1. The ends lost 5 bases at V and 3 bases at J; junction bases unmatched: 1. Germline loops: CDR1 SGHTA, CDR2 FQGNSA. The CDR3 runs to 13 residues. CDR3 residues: CASSRTGGYEQYF. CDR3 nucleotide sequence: TGTGCCAGCAGCCGGACAGGGGGCTACGAGCAGTACTTC.

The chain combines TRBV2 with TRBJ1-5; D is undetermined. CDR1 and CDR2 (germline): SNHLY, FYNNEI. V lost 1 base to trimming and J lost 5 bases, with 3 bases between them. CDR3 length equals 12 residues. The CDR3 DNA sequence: TGTGCCAGCAGTGAAGAATATCAGCCCCAGCATTTT. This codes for CASSEEYQPQHF.

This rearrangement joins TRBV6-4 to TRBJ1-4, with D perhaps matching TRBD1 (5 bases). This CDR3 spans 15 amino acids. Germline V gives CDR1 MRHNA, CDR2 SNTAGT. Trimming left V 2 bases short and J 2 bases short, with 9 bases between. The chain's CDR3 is CASSDRGVTNEKLFF. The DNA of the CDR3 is TGTGCCAGCAGTGACCGAGGGGTTACTAATGAAAAACTGTTTTTT.

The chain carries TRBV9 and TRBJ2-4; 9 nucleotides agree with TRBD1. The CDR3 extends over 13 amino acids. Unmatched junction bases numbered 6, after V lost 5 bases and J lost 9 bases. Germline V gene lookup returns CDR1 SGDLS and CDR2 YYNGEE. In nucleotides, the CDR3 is TGTGCCAGCAGTCGGACAGGGGATTTCATTCAGTACTTC. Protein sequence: CASSRTGDFIQYF.

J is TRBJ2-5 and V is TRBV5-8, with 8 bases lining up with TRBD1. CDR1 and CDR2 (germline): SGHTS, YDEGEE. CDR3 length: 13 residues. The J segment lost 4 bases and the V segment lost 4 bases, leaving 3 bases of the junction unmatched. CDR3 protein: CASSLTGAETQYF. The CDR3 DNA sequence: TGTGCCAGCAGCCTGACAGGGGCAGAGACCCAGTACTTC.

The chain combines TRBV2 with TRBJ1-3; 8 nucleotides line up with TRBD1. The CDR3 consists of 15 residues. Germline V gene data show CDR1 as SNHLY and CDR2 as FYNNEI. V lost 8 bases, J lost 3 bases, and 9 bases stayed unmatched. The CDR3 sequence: CASRWTGSGGNTIYF. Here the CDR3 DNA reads TGTGCCAGCCGATGGACAGGGTCGGGTGGAAACACCATATATTTT. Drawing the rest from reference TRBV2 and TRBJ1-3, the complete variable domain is EPEVTQTPSHQVTQMGQEVILRCVPISNHLYFYWYRQILGQKVEFLVSFYNNEISEKSEIFDDQFSVERPDGSNFTLKIRSTKLEDSAMYFCASRWTGSGGNTIYFGEGSWLTVV.

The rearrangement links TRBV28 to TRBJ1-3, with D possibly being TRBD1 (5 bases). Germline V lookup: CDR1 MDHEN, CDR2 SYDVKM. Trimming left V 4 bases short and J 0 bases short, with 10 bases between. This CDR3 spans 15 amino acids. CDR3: CASSSGPFSGNTIYF. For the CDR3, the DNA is TGTGCCAGCAGTTCGGGGCCCTTCTCTGGAAACACCATATATTTT.

CDR3 sequence: CASSFGTNYGYTF. The CDR3 coding sequence is TGTGCCAGCAGTTTCGGGACAAACTATGGCTACACCTTC. V usage is TRBV28 and J usage is TRBJ1-2, with D tentatively TRBD1 (6 bases). Germline CDR1 and CDR2: MDHEN and SYDVKM. The CDR3 totals 13 residues. Between the trimmed V and J ends, which lost 3 bases and 2 bases, there was a span of 7 bases.

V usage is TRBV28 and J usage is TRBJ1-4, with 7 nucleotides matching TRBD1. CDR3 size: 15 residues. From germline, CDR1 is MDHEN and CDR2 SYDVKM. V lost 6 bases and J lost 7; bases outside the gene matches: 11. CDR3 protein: CASSSGGQGGEKLFF. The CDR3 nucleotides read TGTGCCAGCAGCTCAGGAGGGCAGGGGGGTGAAAAACTGTTTTTT.

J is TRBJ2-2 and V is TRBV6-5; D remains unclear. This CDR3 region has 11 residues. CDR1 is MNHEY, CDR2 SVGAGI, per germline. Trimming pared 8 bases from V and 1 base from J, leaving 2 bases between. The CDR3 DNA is TGTGCCAGCGGGAACACCGGGGAGCTGTTTTTT. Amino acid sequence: CASGNTGELFF.

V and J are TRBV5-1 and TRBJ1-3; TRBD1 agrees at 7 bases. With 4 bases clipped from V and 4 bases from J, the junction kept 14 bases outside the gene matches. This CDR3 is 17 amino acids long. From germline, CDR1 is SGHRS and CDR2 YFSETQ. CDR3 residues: CASSPQVGQGVGNTIYF. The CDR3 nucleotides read TGCGCCAGCAGCCCCCAGGTCGGTCAGGGGGTCGGAAACACCATATATTTT.

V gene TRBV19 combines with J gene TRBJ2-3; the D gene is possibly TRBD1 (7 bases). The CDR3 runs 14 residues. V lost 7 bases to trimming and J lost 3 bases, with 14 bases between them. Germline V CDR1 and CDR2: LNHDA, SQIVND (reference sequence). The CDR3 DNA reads TGTGCCAGTAAGGAGGGGGCGTCGACAGATACGCAGTATTTT. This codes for CASKEGASTDTQYF.

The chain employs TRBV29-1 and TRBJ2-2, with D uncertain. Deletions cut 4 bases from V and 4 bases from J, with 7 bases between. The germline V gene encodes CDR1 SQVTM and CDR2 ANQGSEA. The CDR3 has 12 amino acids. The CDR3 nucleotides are TGCAGCGTTGGGCAAGGCACCGGGGAGCTGTTTTTT. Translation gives CSVGQGTGELFF.

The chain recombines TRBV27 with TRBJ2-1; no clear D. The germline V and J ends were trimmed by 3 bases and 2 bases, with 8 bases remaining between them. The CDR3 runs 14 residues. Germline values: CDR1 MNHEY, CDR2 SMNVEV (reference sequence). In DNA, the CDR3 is TGTGCCAGCAGTTTGTTCGGAACCTACAATGAGCAGTTCTTC. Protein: CASSLFGTYNEQFF.

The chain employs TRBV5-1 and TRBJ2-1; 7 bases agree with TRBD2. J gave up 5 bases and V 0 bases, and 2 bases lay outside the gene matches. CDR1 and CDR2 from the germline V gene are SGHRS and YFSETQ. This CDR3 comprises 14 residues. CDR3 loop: CASSLERGNNEQFF. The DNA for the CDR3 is TGCGCCAGCAGCTTGGAGCGGGGTAACAATGAGCAGTTCTTC.